This T cell receptor beta chain was found in a study of cytomegalovirus exposure and HLA in healthy donors. The PCR employed 60 Vbeta primers together with 13 Jbeta primers. Clones were sequenced by immunoSEQ multiplex PCR, and TCRdb holds only the in-frame ones, with some missing. The table shows about 150,000 clones, with 70% occurring only once. From germline, CDR1 is GTSNPN and CDR2 SVGIG (reference sequence). V lost 2 bases to trimming and J lost 1 base, with 8 bases between them. CDR3 size: 13 residues. The clonotype comes from a woman aged 55-69 years in good health and CMV-seropositive. The chain has TRBV30 and TRBJ1-1; D is unclear. Sequenced input: PBMCs. This CDR3 is CAWSPIQNTEAFF. The CDR3, as DNA: TGTGCCTGGAGTCCGATACAGAACACTGAAGCTTTCTTT. Using reference TRBV30 and TRBJ1-1 for the parts outside the CDR3, the full variable domain is SQTIHQWPATLVQPVGSPLSLECTVEGTSNPNLYWYRQAAGRGLQLLFYSVGIGQISSEVPQNLSASRPQDRQFILSSKKLLLSDSGFYLCAWSPIQNTEAFFGQGTRLTVV.